This T cell receptor (beta chain) appears in the sequencing data of a study of Graves' ophthalmopathy and Graves' hyperthyroidism. Notes on the study in general: Detected in blood as well were most expanded thyroid clonotypes with frequency above 0.001. Sensitivity of under 71% and specificity of 72% to 85% were achieved by the model that predicted ophthalmopathy progression.

The authors amplified TCR beta CDR3 regions from RNA transcripts. Second-round multiplex PCR came after a first-round RT-PCR that employed HTBI primers. TCRdb redid the calling of the multiplex PCR reads with MiXCR, one entry per CDR3 protein. This sample has over 500,000 distinct CDR3 sequences, with approximately 22% found just once. Ineligible for inclusion were patients with other autoimmune diseases, uncontrolled infections, pregnancy or lactation. Clinical symptoms, serum thyroxine, TRAb, thyroid ultrasound and orbital computed tomography formed the basis of diagnosis. To note about this clonotype: Its matching antigen is unknown.

With 4 bases clipped from V and 9 bases from J, the junction kept 6 bases outside the gene matches. This CDR3 is built from 15 residues. Germline CDR1 reads MNHNS; CDR2 reads SASEGT. The sample comprised peripheral blood. The sequence was obtained from a woman aged 18 to 35 with stable Graves' hyperthyroidism. Some clones in this sample may be carry-over from other donors' samples. This chain joins TRBV6-1 and TRBJ2-1; 13 bases fit TRBD2. CDR3 bases: TGTGCCAGCAGTGCCTTTACTAGCGGGAGGGGTGAGCAGTTCTTC. Its translation: CASSAFTSGRGEQFF.